These 21 T cell receptor beta chains were sequenced from one sample in a study of cytomegalovirus exposure and HLA in healthy donors. PCR was performed using 60 Vbeta and 13 Jbeta primers. TCRdb keeps only in-frame clones here, not all; method: immunoSEQ multiplex PCR. The table includes some 140,000 clones, roughly 74% detected once. Sequenced sample: PBMCs. Receptors originate from a man younger than 35 in good health and CMV-seronegative.

CDR3 in DNA: TGTGCCAGCAGTCCCCTGACGGGGAACTATGGCTACACCTTC. This translates into CASSPLTGNYGYTF. V is TRBV27 and J is TRBJ1-2; D unclear. In germline, CDR1 is MNHEY, CDR2 SMNVEV (reference sequence). V was cut by 5 bases and J by 2 bases, with 12 bases left in between. CDR3 length equals 14 residues.

The chain combines TRBV5-6 with TRBJ2-4; 9 nucleotides agree with TRBD1. The germline V gene has CDR1 SGHDT and CDR2 YYEEEE. V dropped 7 bases and J dropped 8; count of bases not matched to a gene: 7. The CDR3 contains 13 residues. CDR3 bases: TGTGCCAGCTCGGCGGGACAGGGCGACATTCAGTACTTC. Its translation is CASSAGQGDIQYF.

Only a few counts were recorded for this clone. The V gene is TRBV15, the J gene TRBJ1-4, with D perhaps TRBD1 (6 bases). V lost 1 base to trimming and J lost 0 bases, with 9 bases between them. The length of the CDR3 is 16 residues. In germline, CDR1 is LNHNV, CDR2 YYDKDF (reference sequence). Here the CDR3 reads CATSRAAGATNEKLFF. CDR3 nucleotide sequence: TGTGCCACCAGCAGAGCGGCAGGGGCAACTAATGAAAAACTGTTTTTT.

This sequence joins TRBV7-9 and TRBJ1-1; tentative D call: TRBD1 (5 bases). Germline CDR1 is SEHNR and CDR2 is FQNEAQ (reference sequence). V gave up 6 bases and J gave up 1 base, with 12 bases separating them. This CDR3 has 14 residues. As DNA, the CDR3 is TGTGCCAGCAGTTATCCGCAGGGGAACACTGAAGCTTTCTTT. Translation: CASSYPQGNTEAFF.

This clone showed up just once. The chain carries TRBV9 and TRBJ2-2, with 11 bases that match TRBD1. After removal of 4 bases from V and 5 bases from J, the junction contained 10 bases not matched to a gene. From germline, CDR1 is SGDLS and CDR2 YYNGEE. This CDR3 spans 17 amino acids. CDR3 bases: TGTGCCAGCAGCCCCCGGGGGACAGGGGGTCGAACCGGGGAGCTGTTTTTT. This gives the protein CASSPRGTGGRTGELFF.

The rearrangement uses TRBV25-1 and TRBJ2-7; the match to TRBD1 covers 9 bases. Per germline, CDR1 MGHDK and CDR2 SYGVNS. The CDR3 is made up of 17 amino acids. With V trimmed by 9 bases and J by 5 bases, 20 bases remained unmatched. The CDR3 reads CASPTLKGDRVDHEQYV. The CDR3 DNA is TGTGCCAGTCCGACCCTAAAGGGGGACAGGGTGGACCACGAGCAGTACGTC.

The CDR3 here is CASSLWDRAGELFF. In DNA, the CDR3 is TGTGCCAGCAGTTTGTGGGACAGGGCCGGGGAGCTGTTTTTT. The rearrangement joins TRBV6-5 to TRBJ2-2, with 9 bases aligning to TRBD1. Germline CDR1 reads MNHEY; CDR2 reads SVGAGI. The CDR3 spans 14 residues. J gave up 6 bases and V 4 bases, and 3 bases lay outside the gene matches.

The V gene is TRBV19, the J gene TRBJ1-2; D not resolved. The CDR3 has 14 residues. Trimming shortened V by 4 bases and J by 4 bases, and 13 bases separated the two germline ends. Germline V lookup: CDR1 LNHDA, CDR2 SQIVND (reference sequence). CDR3 loop: CASSTPDGSYGYTF. CDR3 DNA: TGTGCCAGTAGTACCCCAGACGGGAGCTATGGCTACACCTTC.

V usage is TRBV2 and J usage is TRBJ1-2; 7 nucleotides align to TRBD1. J was trimmed by 4 bases and V by 6 bases; bases with no gene match: 8. Germline CDR1 SNHLY, CDR2 FYNNEI. This CDR3 has 14 residues. The CDR3 coding sequence is TGTGCCAGCAGGGGCGACAGGGACGGCTATGGCTACACCTTC. Translated, it gives CASRGDRDGYGYTF.

The rearrangement uses TRBV5-3 and TRBJ2-2; 9 nucleotides line up with TRBD1. TRBV5-3 is labeled an ORF, and its function is uncertain. The V segment lost 4 bases and the J segment 2 bases; nucleotides outside the gene matches: 9. The CDR3 has 17 residues. CDR3 nucleotides: TGTGCCAGAAGCGCACCTACAGGGGGCGTCAACACCGGGGAGCTGTTTTTT. Amino acids: CARSAPTGGVNTGELFF.

The chain couples TRBV6-1 to TRBJ1-5; TRBD1 matches 8 bases. This CDR3 contains 15 residues. The germline V gene encodes CDR1 MNHNS and CDR2 SASEGT. Losses at the gene ends were 3 bases for V and 3 bases for J; bases not matched to a gene: 4. CDR3 nucleotide sequence: TGTGCCAGCAGTGACCGGGACAGGTCCAATCAGCCCCAGCATTTT. It encodes CASSDRDRSNQPQHF.

This clone was detected once. This chain connects TRBV6-1 to TRBJ1-6; a weak D match, TRBD1 (5 bases). The ends were cut back, 1 base at V and 7 bases at J, with 8 bases in the middle. Germline V gives CDR1 MNHNS, CDR2 SASEGT. There are 14 residues in the CDR3. The CDR3 DNA reads as TGTGCCAGCAGTGAAGGCACAGGCAATTCACCCCTCCACTTT. It yields the protein CASSEGTGNSPLHF.

The chain employs TRBV15 and TRBJ2-5, with 9 bases lining up with TRBD1. Germline values: CDR1 LNHNV, CDR2 YYDKDF (reference sequence). There are 14 residues in the CDR3. Trimming at V came to 4 bases and at J to 5 bases, leaving 5 bases not matched to a gene. The CDR3 DNA reads TGTGCCACCAGCATCTCAGGACAGGGGGAGACCCAGTACTTC. It codes for CATSISGQGETQYF.

V and J are TRBV5-4 and TRBJ1-1, with a weak D call TRBD1 (5 bases). The CDR3 runs to 14 residues. In germline, CDR1 is SGHNT, CDR2 YYREEE (reference sequence). V was pared by 4 bases and J by 1 base, with 11 bases between. CDR3 in DNA: TGTGCCAGCAGCCCAAGCGGGGGGAACACTGAAGCTTTCTTT. It translates to CASSPSGGNTEAFF.

A note on this clone: At one end, the junction sequence differs from germline, possibly due to a read error. The genes are TRBV6-1 and TRBJ2-6, with TRBD1 as a possible D gene (5 bases). Germline-derived CDR1 and CDR2 are MNHNS and SASEGT. The length of the CDR3 is 14 residues. The CDR3 here is CASSDISGANGLTF. The CDR3 region has the DNA TGTGCCAGCAGTGACATATCTGGGGCCAACGGCCTGACTTTC.

This clone was seen a handful of times. This chain connects TRBV5-4 to TRBJ1-2, with D perhaps matching TRBD1 (5 bases). The CDR3 is 16 amino acids. CDR1 SGHNT and CDR2 YYREEE come from the germline V gene (reference sequence). V lost 0 bases and J lost 7, with 19 bases in between. This CDR3 reads CASSLAGGGPQGGYTF. The CDR3 bases are TGTGCCAGCAGCTTGGCCGGCGGAGGGCCTCAGGGTGGCTACACCTTC.

The chain has TRBV29-1 and TRBJ1-2; D is possibly TRBD1 (5 bases). Trimming took off 3 bases at V and 5 bases at J, with 19 bases between the two ends. The germline V gene has CDR1 SQVTM and CDR2 ANQGSEA. This CDR3 has 15 residues. The CDR3 DNA sequence: TGCAGCGTTGAGGGGGGAACGACTGTTAAATATGGCTACACCTTC. This encodes CSVEGGTTVKYGYTF.

This chain connects TRBV20-1 to TRBJ2-1, with 7 bases fitting TRBD1. The CDR3 extends over 11 amino acids. V lost 5 bases and J lost 8; bases outside the gene matches: 3. Germline V CDR1 and CDR2: DFQATT, SNEGSKA (reference sequence). CDR3 nucleotide sequence: TGCAGTGCTGGGACAGTTTATGAGCAGTTCTTC. It specifies CSAGTVYEQFF.

The V call is TRBV5-1, the J call TRBJ1-4, with 10 positions matching TRBD1. The junction had 5 bases not matched to a gene; V was cut back by 4 bases and J by 8 bases. Germline lookup yields CDR1 SGHRS and CDR2 YFSETQ. The CDR3 contains 14 residues. CDR3 loop: CASSRGTGVEKLFF. In nucleotides, the CDR3 is TGCGCCAGCAGCCGGGGGACAGGGGTGGAAAAACTGTTTTTT. Supplemented by reference TRBV5-1 and TRBJ1-4, the full variable domain reads KAGVTQTPRYLIKTRGQQVTLSCSPISGHRSVSWYQQTPGQGLQFLFEYFSETQRNKGNFPGRFSGRQFSNSRSEMNVSTLELGDSALYLCASSRGTGVEKLFFGSGTQLSVL.

The chain recombines TRBV10-1 with TRBJ2-3; 9 bases line up with TRBD2. This CDR3 comprises 14 residues. After removal of 5 bases from V and 2 bases from J, the junction contained 2 bases not matched to a gene. CDR1 and CDR2 (germline): WNHNN, SYGVQD (reference sequence). CDR3 sequence: CASSSGGPTDTQYF. The CDR3, as DNA: TGCGCCAGCAGTAGCGGGGGGCCCACAGATACGCAGTATTTT.

The J gene is TRBJ1-4, the V gene TRBV5-1; tentatively, D is TRBD1 (5 bases). Germline V gene sequence: CDR1 SGHRS, CDR2 YFSETQ. Trimming cost V 2 bases and J 2 bases, with 10 bases left between them. The CDR3 is 15 amino acids. CDR3 protein: CASSLFGGTNEKLFF. DNA for the CDR3: TGCGCCAGCAGCTTATTCGGGGGGACTAATGAAAAACTGTTTTTT.